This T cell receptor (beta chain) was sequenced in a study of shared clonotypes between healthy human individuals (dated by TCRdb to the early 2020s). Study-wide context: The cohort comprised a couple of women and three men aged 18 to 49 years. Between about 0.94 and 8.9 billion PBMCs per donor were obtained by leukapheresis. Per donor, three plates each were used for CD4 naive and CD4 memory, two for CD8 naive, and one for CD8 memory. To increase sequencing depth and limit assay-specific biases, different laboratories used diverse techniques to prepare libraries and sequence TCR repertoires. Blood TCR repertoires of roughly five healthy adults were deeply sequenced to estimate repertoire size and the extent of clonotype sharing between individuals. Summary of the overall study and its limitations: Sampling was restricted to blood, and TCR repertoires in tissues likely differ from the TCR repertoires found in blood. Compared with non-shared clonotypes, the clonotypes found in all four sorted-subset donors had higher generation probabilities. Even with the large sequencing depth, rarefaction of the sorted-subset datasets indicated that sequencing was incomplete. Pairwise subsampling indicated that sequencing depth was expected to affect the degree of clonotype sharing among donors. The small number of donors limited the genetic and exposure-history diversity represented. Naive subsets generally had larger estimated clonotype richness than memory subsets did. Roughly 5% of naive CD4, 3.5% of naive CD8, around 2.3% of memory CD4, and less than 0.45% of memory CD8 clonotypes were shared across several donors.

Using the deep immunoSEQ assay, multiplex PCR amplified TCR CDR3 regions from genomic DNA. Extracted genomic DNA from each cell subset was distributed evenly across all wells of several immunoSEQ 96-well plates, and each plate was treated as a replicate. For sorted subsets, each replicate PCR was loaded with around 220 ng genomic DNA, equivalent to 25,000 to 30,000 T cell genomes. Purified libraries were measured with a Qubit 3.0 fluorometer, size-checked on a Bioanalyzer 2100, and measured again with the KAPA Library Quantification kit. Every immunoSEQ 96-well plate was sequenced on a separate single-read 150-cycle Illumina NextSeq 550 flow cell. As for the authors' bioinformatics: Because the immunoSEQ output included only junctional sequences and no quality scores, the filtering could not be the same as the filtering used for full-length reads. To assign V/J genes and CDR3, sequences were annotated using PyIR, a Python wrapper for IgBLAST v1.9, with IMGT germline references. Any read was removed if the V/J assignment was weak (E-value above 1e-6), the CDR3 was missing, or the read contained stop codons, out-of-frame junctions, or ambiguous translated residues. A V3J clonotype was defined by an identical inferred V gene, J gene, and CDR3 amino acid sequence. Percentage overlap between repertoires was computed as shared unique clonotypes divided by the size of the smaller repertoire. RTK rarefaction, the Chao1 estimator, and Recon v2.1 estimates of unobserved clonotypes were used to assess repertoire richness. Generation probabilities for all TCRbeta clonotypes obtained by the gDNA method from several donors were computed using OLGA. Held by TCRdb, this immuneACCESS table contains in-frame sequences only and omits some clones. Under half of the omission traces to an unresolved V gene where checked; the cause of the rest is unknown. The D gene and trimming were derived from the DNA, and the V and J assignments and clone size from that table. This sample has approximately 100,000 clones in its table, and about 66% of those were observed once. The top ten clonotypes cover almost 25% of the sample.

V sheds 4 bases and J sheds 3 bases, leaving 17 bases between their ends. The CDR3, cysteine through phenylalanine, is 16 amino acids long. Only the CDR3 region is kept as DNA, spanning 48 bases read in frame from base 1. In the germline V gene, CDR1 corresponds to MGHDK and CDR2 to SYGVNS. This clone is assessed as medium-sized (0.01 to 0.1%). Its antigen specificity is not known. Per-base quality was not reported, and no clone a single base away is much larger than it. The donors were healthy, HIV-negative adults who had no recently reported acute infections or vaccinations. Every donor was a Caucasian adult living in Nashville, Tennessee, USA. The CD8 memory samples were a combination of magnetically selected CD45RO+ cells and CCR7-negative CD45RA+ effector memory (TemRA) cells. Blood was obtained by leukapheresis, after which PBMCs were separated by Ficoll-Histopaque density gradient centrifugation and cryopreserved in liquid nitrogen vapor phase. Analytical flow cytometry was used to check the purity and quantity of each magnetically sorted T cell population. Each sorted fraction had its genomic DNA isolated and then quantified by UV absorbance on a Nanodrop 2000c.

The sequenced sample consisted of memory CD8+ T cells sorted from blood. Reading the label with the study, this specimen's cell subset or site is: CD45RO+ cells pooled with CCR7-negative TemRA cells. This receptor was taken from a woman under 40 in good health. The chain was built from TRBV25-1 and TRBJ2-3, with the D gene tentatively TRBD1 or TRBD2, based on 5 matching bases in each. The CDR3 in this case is CASSGAGSGGTDTQYF. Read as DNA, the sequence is TGTGCCAGCAGTGGGGCAGGGAGCGGCGGTACAGATACGCAGTATTTT. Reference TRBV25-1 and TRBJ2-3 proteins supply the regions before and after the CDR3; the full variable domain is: EADIYQTPRYLVIGTGKKITLECSQTMGHDKMYWYQQDPGMELHLIHYSYGVNSTEKGDLSSESTVSRIRTEHFPLTLESARPSHTSQYLCASSGAGSGGTDTQYFGPGTRLTVL.